The entry below describes one T cell receptor (beta chain). Its antigen is not known. These data come from a study of lymphopenia after photon versus proton radiotherapy. The study's findings and limits: Better survival with proton therapy was suggested as possible, not demonstrated.

Per germline, CDR1 SNHLY and CDR2 FYNNEI. The V end was cut by 1 base, the J end by 5 bases, with 3 bases between. The CDR3 runs to 11 residues. Clones were read by immunoSEQ multiplex PCR, and TCRdb kept only the in-frame ones, dropping some. The table records 65,000 to 90,000 clones, under 95% of them present only once. This sequence was found in a woman between 40 and 55 years old with cholangiocarcinoma. This chain links TRBV2 with TRBJ2-7; D unclear. The material sequenced was peripheral blood, taken from a patient treated with photon-based radiotherapy. CDR3 DNA sequence: TGTGCCAGCAGTGAAGGTAACGAGCAGTACTTC. It yields the protein CASSEGNEQYF.